This T cell receptor beta chain was recovered during a study of cytomegalovirus exposure and HLA in healthy donors. Study outcomes and limitations: The authors assumed roughly uniform sequencing depth across donors for presence/absence analyses. Data from an earlier analysis indicated that most TCR beta V segments were productive either about 87% or about 30% of the time.

Whereas donors were nominally healthy upon sampling, unrecorded immune exposures were probable. Amplification used 60 Vbeta primers and 13 Jbeta primers. The protocol was immunoSEQ multiplex PCR, while the TCRdb copy is restricted to in-frame clones and leaves out a portion. This sample yields more than 90,000 clones, of which roughly 79% are seen a single time; over 4% belongs to the top ten. Comments on this clone: Its antigen remains unidentified.

The clonotype originates from a woman in her 70s in good health and CMV-seropositive. The sequencing sample was made of PBMCs.

DNA for the CDR3: TGCGCCAGCAGCAGACTAGCGGGCAACACCGGGGAGCTGTTTTTT. Protein: CASSRLAGNTGELFF. J is TRBJ2-2 and V is TRBV10-2; 10 bases are a match to TRBD2. CDR3 length: 15 residues. Germline CDR1 is WSHSY and CDR2 is SAAADI. V was clipped by 6 bases and J by 2 bases; unmatched bases: 3.